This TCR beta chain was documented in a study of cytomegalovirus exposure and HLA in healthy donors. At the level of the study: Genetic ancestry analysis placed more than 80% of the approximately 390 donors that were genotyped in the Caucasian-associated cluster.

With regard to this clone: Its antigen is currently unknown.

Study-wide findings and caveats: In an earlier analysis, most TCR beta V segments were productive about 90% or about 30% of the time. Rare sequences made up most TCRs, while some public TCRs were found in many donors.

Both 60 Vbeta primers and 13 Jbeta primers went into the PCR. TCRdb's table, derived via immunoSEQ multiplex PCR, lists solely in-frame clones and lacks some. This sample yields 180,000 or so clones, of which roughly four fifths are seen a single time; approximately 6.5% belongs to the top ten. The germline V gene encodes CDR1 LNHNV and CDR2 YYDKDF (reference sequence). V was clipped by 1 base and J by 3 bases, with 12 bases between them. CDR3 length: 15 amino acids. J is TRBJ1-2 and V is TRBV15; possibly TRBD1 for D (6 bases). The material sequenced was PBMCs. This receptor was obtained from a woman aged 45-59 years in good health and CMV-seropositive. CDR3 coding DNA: TGTGCCACCAGCAGAGTAGGGGGGGGCGACTATGGCTACACCTTC. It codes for CATSRVGGGDYGYTF.